Included here is one TCR beta chain sequence, with context. This sample was taken from a study of CD8 T cells in Susac syndrome. When the RNA was reverse transcribed, random hexamers were used with an input of 0.5 to 1 ug. TCRdb re-analysed the immunoSEQ multiplex PCR reads in MiXCR, keeping a single row per CDR3 protein. The repertoire holds roughly 400,000 distinct CDR3 sequences, with 85% as singletons. The CDR3 runs 14 residues. Germline V gene lookup returns CDR1 KGHDR and CDR2 SFDVKD. J was trimmed by 2 bases and V by 5 bases; bases with no gene match: 3. The V gene is TRBV24-1, the J gene TRBJ2-5, with TRBD1 identical over 8 bases. Material for sequencing was CD8+ T cells from PBMCs. This clonotype originated in a human donor with multiple sclerosis. The DNA for the CDR3 is TGTGCCACCAGTGTTTACAGGGGGCAAGAGACCCAGTACTTC. Encoded protein: CATSVYRGQETQYF.